Below are 13 T cell receptor beta chains sequenced from a single sample in a study of shared clonotypes between healthy human individuals. Clones were read by immunoSEQ multiplex PCR, and TCRdb kept only the in-frame ones, dropping some. This table has nearly 1,000,000 clones, about three quarters appearing once. The sequencing sample was made of memory CD4+ T cells sorted from blood. Subset defined: CD45RA-negative fraction. All receptors come from a man in his late teens or twenties in good health.

This chain uses TRBV7-9 with TRBJ2-3; 8 nucleotides match TRBD1. Losses at the gene ends were 1 base for V and 4 bases for J; bases not matched to a gene: 1. The CDR3 totals 14 residues. Germline V gene sequence: CDR1 SEHNR, CDR2 FQNEAQ (reference sequence). The DNA for the CDR3 is TGTGCCAGCAGCTTAGTGGGACAGGCAGATACGCAGTATTTT. This codes for CASSLVGQADTQYF.

A single count supports this clone. The chain has TRBV27 and TRBJ1-5, with D possibly being TRBD1 (5 bases). The CDR3 covers 18 residues. V shed 5 bases and J shed 5 bases, with 25 bases lying between them. Germline CDR1 and CDR2: MNHEY and SMNVEV (reference sequence). The DNA of the CDR3 is TGTGCCAGCAGTCCCCCCGTTCCGATCCAGGGCGGCTATCAGCCCCAGCATTTT. Its translation is CASSPPVPIQGGYQPQHF.

J is TRBJ1-5 and V is TRBV9, with TRBD1 identical over 7 bases. This CDR3 comprises 14 residues. V shed 4 bases and J 5 bases; nucleotides not matched to a gene: 6. The germline V gene encodes CDR1 SGDLS and CDR2 YYNGEE. CDR3 DNA: TGTGCCAGCAGCCGAGGGGGCCGGGATCAGCCCCAGCATTTT. Translation gives CASSRGGRDQPQHF.

For this clone: This specimen includes other DNA sequences encoding the same CDR3. CDR3 DNA sequence: TGTGCCAGCAGTGGGACAGGGAGCTCCTACAATGAGCAGTTCTTC. Its translation: CASSGTGSSYNEQFF. V and J are TRBV2 and TRBJ2-1; 8 bases map to TRBD1. CDR3 length: 15 amino acids. V was clipped by 4 bases and J by 0 bases; unmatched bases: 2. The germline V gene has CDR1 SNHLY and CDR2 FYNNEI.

This chain links TRBV6-5 with TRBJ2-7; a possible D gene is TRBD1 (6 bases). In germline, CDR1 is MNHEY, CDR2 SVGAGI. The CDR3 has 15 amino acids. Deletions cut 6 bases from V and 3 bases from J, with 18 bases between. CDR3 sequence reads: CASSRYRDGIYEQYF. CDR3 DNA sequence: TGTGCCAGCAGCCGTTACAGGGACGGGATCTACGAGCAGTACTTC.

This chain uses TRBV7-2 with TRBJ1-5; D call uncertain. Trimming left V 4 bases short and J 0 bases short, with 10 bases between. CDR3 size: 15 residues. Germline values: CDR1 SGHTA, CDR2 FQGNSA. The CDR3 coding sequence is TGTGCCAGCAGCTCGGGGATTTATAGCAATCAGCCCCAGCATTTT. It is translated as CASSSGIYSNQPQHF.

V and J are TRBV28 and TRBJ2-7, with D possibly being TRBD2 (5 bases). Trimming took 5 bases from V and 0 from J, leaving 26 bases between them. Germline CDR1 reads MDHEN; CDR2 reads SYDVKM. The CDR3 length is 19 residues. The DNA of the CDR3 is TGTGCCAGCAGTCCATATGAGTGGGCCAGCCGAGGGCTCTCCTACGAGCAGTACTTC. Its translation is CASSPYEWASRGLSYEQYF. Filled out from reference TRBV28 and TRBJ2-7, the complete variable domain reads DVKVTQSSRYLVKRTGEKVFLECVQDMDHENMFWYRQDPGLGLRLIYFSYDVKMKEKGDIPEGYSVSREKKERFSLILESASTNQTSMYLCASSPYEWASRGLSYEQYFGPGTRLTVT.

The V gene is TRBV27, the J gene TRBJ2-4; 10 bases line up with TRBD2. Germline values: CDR1 MNHEY, CDR2 SMNVEV (reference sequence). V shed 6 bases and J 5 bases; nucleotides not matched to a gene: 4. The CDR3 loop spans 14 amino acids. CDR3 residues: CASSFTSGENIQYF. The DNA for the CDR3 is TGTGCCAGCAGCTTCACTAGCGGGGAAAACATTCAGTACTTC.

The chain recombines TRBV5-1 with TRBJ2-3, with 10 bases lining up with TRBD1. Trimming cost V 4 bases and J 6 bases; bases outside gene matches: 11. CDR3 length: 16 amino acids. Germline-derived CDR1 and CDR2 are SGHRS and YFSETQ. Here the CDR3 DNA reads TGCGCCAGCAGCAGAGGACAGGGGGGCCTCGGGGATACGCAGTATTTT. Encoded protein: CASSRGQGGLGDTQYF. Drawing the rest from reference TRBV5-1 and TRBJ2-3, the complete variable domain is KAGVTQTPRYLIKTRGQQVTLSCSPISGHRSVSWYQQTPGQGLQFLFEYFSETQRNKGNFPGRFSGRQFSNSRSEMNVSTLELGDSALYLCASSRGQGGLGDTQYFGPGTRLTVL.

The chain has TRBV5-4 and TRBJ2-7; D not resolved. The CDR3 has 14 amino acids. V was trimmed by 4 bases and J by 4 bases, leaving 15 bases between them. CDR1 is SGHNT and CDR2 is YYREEE in the germline V gene (reference sequence). CDR3 sequence: CASSTGHQGYEQYF. CDR3 nucleotides: TGTGCCAGCAGCACCGGGCACCAAGGGTACGAGCAGTACTTC. Looking up the rest from reference TRBV5-4 and TRBJ2-7 gives the full variable domain: ETGVTQSPTHLIKTRGQQVTLRCSSQSGHNTVSWYQQALGQGPQFIFQYYREEENGRGNFPPRFSGLQFPNYSSELNVNALELDDSALYLCASSTGHQGYEQYFGPGTRLTVT.

This clone was seen more than once but under ten times. This chain links TRBV30 with TRBJ1-5; possibly TRBD1 for D (6 bases). This CDR3 comprises 14 residues. Trimming took 2 bases from V and 3 from J, leaving 11 bases between them. Germline CDR1 reads GTSNPN; CDR2 reads SVGIG (reference sequence). In nucleotides, the CDR3 is TGTGCCTGGAGTCGAACAGGGTTCAATCAGCCCCAGCATTTT. Translating it yields CAWSRTGFNQPQHF. The whole variable domain, filled in from reference TRBV30 and TRBJ1-5, reads SQTIHQWPATLVQPVGSPLSLECTVEGTSNPNLYWYRQAAGRGLQLLFYSVGIGQISSEVPQNLSASRPQDRQFILSSKKLLLSDSGFYLCAWSRTGFNQPQHFGDGTRLSIL.

This clone was found a few times. This chain uses TRBV20-1 with TRBJ1-1; no reliable D call. Trimming pared 6 bases from V and 7 bases from J, leaving 12 bases between. The CDR3 runs to 11 residues. Germline V CDR1 and CDR2: DFQATT, SNEGSKA (reference sequence). CDR3 nucleotide sequence: TGCAGTGCCAGCGACACCCGTGAAGCTTTCTTT. It translates to CSASDTREAFF.

This rearrangement joins TRBV5-6 to TRBJ1-1; D not certain. V shed 0 bases and J shed 0 bases, with 9 bases lying between them. The CDR3 length is 15 residues. Germline V CDR1 and CDR2: SGHDT, YYEEEE. In nucleotides, the CDR3 is TGTGCCAGCAGCTTGGAGTCGGGCATGAACACTGAAGCTTTCTTT. Its protein is CASSLESGMNTEAFF.